A selection of T cell receptor beta chains follows, all from one sample in a study of T cell responses to AZD1222 COVID-19 vaccine. Using immunoSEQ multiplex PCR, the repertoire was profiled, and TCRdb retains in-frame clones only, with some absent. This sample yields fewer than 200,000 clones, of which 85% to 95% are seen a single time; 1% to 1.5% belongs to the top ten. The sequencing here drew on peripheral blood, taken on day 0 of AZD1222 vaccination. Receptors were obtained from an adult in good health. Each CDR3 is given with its conserved first and last residue. The order of the fields is CDR3 length, V gene, J gene, CDR3 protein.

len: 15; v_gene: TRBV5-1; j_gene: TRBJ2-3; CDR3aa: CASSPSGGSTDTQYF
len: 16; v_gene: TRBV9; j_gene: TRBJ2-1; CDR3aa: CASSVAGGGAWNEQFF
len: 14; v_gene: TRBV24-1; j_gene: TRBJ1-1; CDR3aa: CATSDPRGSHEAFF
len: 15; v_gene: TRBV9; j_gene: TRBJ2-5; CDR3aa: CASSVGGGAQETQYF
len: 15; v_gene: TRBV6-5; j_gene: TRBJ2-2; CDR3aa: CASSWLAGETGELFF
len: 12; v_gene: TRBV11-2; j_gene: TRBJ1-6; CDR3aa: CASSSQSSPLHF
len: 15; v_gene: TRBV7-9; j_gene: TRBJ1-1; CDR3aa: CASSERQGAYTEAFF
len: 12; v_gene: TRBV5-4; j_gene: TRBJ1-2; CDR3aa: CASSLAGRGYTF
len: 12; v_gene: TRBV6-5; j_gene: TRBJ2-7; CDR3aa: CASSSGQGATYF
len: 14; v_gene: TRBV6-5; j_gene: TRBJ2-7; CDR3aa: CASSYSAGPYEQYF
len: 14; v_gene: TRBV19; j_gene: TRBJ1-2; CDR3aa: CASSIRGRGDGYTF
len: 15; v_gene: TRBV19; j_gene: TRBJ1-2; CDR3aa: CASSPRGTGGGGYTF
len: 13; v_gene: TRBV3-1/TRBV3-2; j_gene: TRBJ1-1; CDR3aa: CASSLTGNTEAFF
len: 13; v_gene: TRBV6-5; j_gene: TRBJ1-1; CDR3aa: CASSYTAEAEAFF
len: 14; v_gene: TRBV5-1; j_gene: TRBJ2-7; CDR3aa: CASSLGGGSDEQYF
len: 15; v_gene: TRBV5-4; j_gene: TRBJ1-1; CDR3aa: CASSLEGRLNTEAFF